Listed below are T cell receptor beta chains from one sample, sequenced in a study of beta chain features in type 1 diabetes. Assay: immunoSEQ multiplex PCR; the TCRdb copy retains only in-frame clones and omits some. The table includes 150,000 to 170,000 clones, approximately 8.1% detected once. The sample consisted of central memory CD4+ T cells from blood. Receptor source: a man younger than 30 in good health. The CDR3 runs from the conserved cysteine through the conserved F or W. D genes are given only for firm matches. For some rows the clone size is stated as once, few or many, or as a class when expanded; others skip it.

j_call v_call clone_size d_call cdr3_nt cdr3_aa
TRBJ1-5 TRBV19 . . TGTGCCAGTAGTTACGACGGGCAGGGCAGTCAGCCCCAGCATTTT CASSYDGQGSQPQHF
TRBJ2-7 TRBV29-1 many . TGCAGCGTTGAGGGGCGGGGTGGCTACGAGCAGTACTTC CSVEGRGGYEQYF
TRBJ1-2 TRBV11-1 . . TGTGCCAGCAGCTACGACAGGAAGTATGGCTACACCTTC CASSYDRKYGYTF
TRBJ2-7 TRBV20-1 . . TGCAGTGCTCGCCAGATAGAGCAGTACTTC CSARQIEQYF
TRBJ2-2 TRBV7-2 . . TGTGCCAGCAGCTTCGGGGGTACCACCGGGGAGCTGTTTTTT CASSFGGTTGELFF
TRBJ1-5 TRBV2 . . TGTGCCAGCAACATGGGGGGTCGGCAGCCCCAGCATTTT CASNMGGRQPQHF
TRBJ2-6 TRBV5-6 few . TGTGCCAGCAGCTTGTTCGGGGCTGGGGCCAACGTCCTGACTTTC CASSLFGAGANVLTF
TRBJ2-1 TRBV5-1 . TRBD2 TGCGCCAGCAGCTTGGGGCCCGGGACTAGCGGTTACAATGAGCAGTTCTTC CASSLGPGTSGYNEQFF
TRBJ2-2 TRBV4-2 once TRBD1 TGTGCCAGCAGCCACGCCGGCGACAGGGGGGCCGGGGAGCTGTTTTTT CASSHAGDRGAGELFF
TRBJ2-1 TRBV27 few TRBD2 TGTGCCACAACGGGGGGGGCAGCGGGAGGGCCTATGTACAATGAGCAGTTCTTC CATTGGAAGGPMYNEQFF
TRBJ1-1 TRBV7-2 few TRBD1 TGTGCCAGCAGCTTAGAGTGGACAGGGGGCACTGAAGCTTTCTTT CASSLEWTGGTEAFF
TRBJ2-6 TRBV28 few . TGTGCCAGCAGCCTAGGCACCTACGGGGCCAACGTCCTGACTTTC CASSLGTYGANVLTF
TRBJ2-6 TRBV4-3 . TRBD2 TGCGCCAGCAGCCCAAACCTAGCGGGGCGCGTATCTGGGGCCAACGTCCTGACTTTC CASSPNLAGRVSGANVLTF
TRBJ1-2 TRBV5-6 . TRBD1 TGTGCCAGCAGCTTGACGGGACAGCTAATCTATGGCTACACCTTC CASSLTGQLIYGYTF
TRBJ2-5 TRBV18 few . TGTGCCAGCTCACCAGTTACTGCTACCCAAGAGACCCAGTACTTC CASSPVTATQETQYF
TRBJ1-1 TRBV5-1 . . TGCGCCACCTTCGGTAGAGGTGTAGGTACTGAAGCTTTCTTT CATFGRGVGTEAFF
TRBJ1-2 TRBV6-1 . TRBD1 TGTGCCAGCAGTCAGGGACAGGACTATGGCTACACCTTC CASSQGQDYGYTF
TRBJ2-3 TRBV4-3 many TRBD2 TGCGCCAGCAGCCAAGATCGGGGGGCGCAGTATTTT CASSQDRGAQYF
TRBJ2-7 TRBV28 few TRBD2 TGTGCCAGCAGTAAAAGACCTGGACTAGCGGTCCACGAGCAGTACTTC CASSKRPGLAVHEQYF